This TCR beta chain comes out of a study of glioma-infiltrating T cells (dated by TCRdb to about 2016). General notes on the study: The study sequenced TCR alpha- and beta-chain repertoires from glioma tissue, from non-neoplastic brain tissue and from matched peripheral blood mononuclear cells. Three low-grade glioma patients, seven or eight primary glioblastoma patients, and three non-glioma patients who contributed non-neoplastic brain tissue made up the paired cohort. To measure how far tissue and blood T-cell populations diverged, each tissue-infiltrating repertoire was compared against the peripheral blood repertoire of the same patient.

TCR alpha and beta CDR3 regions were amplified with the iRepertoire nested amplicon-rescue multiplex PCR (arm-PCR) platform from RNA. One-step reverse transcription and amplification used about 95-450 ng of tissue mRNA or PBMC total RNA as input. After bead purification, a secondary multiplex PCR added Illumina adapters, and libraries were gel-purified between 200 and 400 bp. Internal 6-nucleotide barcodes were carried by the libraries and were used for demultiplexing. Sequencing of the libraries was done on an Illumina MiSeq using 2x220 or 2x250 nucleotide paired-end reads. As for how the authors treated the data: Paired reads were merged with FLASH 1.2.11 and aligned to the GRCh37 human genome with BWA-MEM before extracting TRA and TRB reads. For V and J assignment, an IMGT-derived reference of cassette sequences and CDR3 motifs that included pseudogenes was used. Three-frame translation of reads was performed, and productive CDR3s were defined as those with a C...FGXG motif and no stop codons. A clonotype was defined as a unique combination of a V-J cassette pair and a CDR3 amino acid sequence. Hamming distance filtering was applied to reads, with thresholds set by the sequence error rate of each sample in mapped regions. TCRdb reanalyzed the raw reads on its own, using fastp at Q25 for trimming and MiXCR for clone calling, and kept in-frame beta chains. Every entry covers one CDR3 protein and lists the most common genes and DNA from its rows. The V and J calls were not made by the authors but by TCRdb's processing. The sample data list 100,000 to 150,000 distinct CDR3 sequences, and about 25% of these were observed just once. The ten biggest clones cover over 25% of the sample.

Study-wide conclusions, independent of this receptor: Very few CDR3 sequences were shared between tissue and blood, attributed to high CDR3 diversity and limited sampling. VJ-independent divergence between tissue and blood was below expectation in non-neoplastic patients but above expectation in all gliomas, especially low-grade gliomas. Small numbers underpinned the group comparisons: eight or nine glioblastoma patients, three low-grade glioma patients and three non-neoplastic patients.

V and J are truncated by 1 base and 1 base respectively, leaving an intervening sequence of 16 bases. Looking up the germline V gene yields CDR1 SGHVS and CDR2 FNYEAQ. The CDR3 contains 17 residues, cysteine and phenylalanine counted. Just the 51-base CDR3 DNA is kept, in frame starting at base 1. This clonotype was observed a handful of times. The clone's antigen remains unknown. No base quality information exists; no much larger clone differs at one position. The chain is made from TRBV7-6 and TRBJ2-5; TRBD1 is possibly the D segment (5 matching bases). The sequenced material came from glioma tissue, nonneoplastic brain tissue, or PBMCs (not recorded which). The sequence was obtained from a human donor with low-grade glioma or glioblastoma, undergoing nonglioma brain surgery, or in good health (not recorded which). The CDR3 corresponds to CASSLVGGWGTQETQYF. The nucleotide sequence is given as TGTGCCAGCAGCTTAGTTGGCGGTTGGGGCACCCAAGAGACCCAGTACTTC.